The 5 T cell receptor beta chains below all came from one sample that was sequenced in a study of cytomegalovirus exposure and HLA in healthy donors. In the PCR, 60 Vbeta and 13 Jbeta primers were used. Measured with immunoSEQ multiplex PCR; TCRdb has only the in-frame clones, and not every one. The sample shows about 92,000 clones, approximately 70% of them seen only once. The sequenced material came from PBMCs. The receptor source for this set is a man over 45 in good health and CMV-seronegative.

This clone has a handful of counts. This chain connects TRBV30 to TRBJ2-7; weak D call: TRBD2 (5 bases). The V end lost 7 bases, the J end lost 4 bases, and 17 bases lay between the germline ends. This CDR3 spans 13 amino acids. Germline loops: CDR1 GTSNPN, CDR2 SVGIG (reference sequence). For the CDR3, the DNA is TGTGCCTCGAATCGGGGTTGGATGTACGAGCAGTACGTC. This encodes CASNRGWMYEQYV.

This sequence joins TRBV5-1 and TRBJ2-4, with 8 bases lining up with TRBD2. The CDR3 spans 14 residues. CDR1 is SGHRS and CDR2 is YFSETQ in the germline V gene. V was pared by 3 bases and J by 8 bases, with 7 bases of the junction left unmatched. The CDR3 coding sequence is TGCGCCAGCAGCTCCGGGGGGGGCCAGGACATTCAGTACTTC. Encoded protein: CASSSGGGQDIQYF. Looking up the rest from reference TRBV5-1 and TRBJ2-4 gives the full variable domain: KAGVTQTPRYLIKTRGQQVTLSCSPISGHRSVSWYQQTPGQGLQFLFEYFSETQRNKGNFPGRFSGRQFSNSRSEMNVSTLELGDSALYLCASSSGGGQDIQYFGAGTRLSVL.

J is TRBJ2-2 and V is TRBV4-1, with D perhaps matching TRBD2 (6 bases). The V gene lost 1 base and the J gene lost 4 bases, with 13 bases spanning the gap. The CDR3 consists of 16 residues. CDR1 is MGHRA and CDR2 is YSYEKL in the germline V gene. This CDR3 reads CASSQGRGMVTGELFF. CDR3 sequence (DNA): TGCGCCAGCAGCCAAGGACGCGGGATGGTCACCGGGGAGCTGTTTTTT.

Only a few counts were recorded for this clone. J is TRBJ2-5 and V is TRBV5-1; TRBD2 is a possible D gene (6 bases). The CDR3 totals 14 residues. Germline assignment: CDR1 SGHRS and CDR2 YFSETQ. The V end was cut by 4 bases, the J end by 7 bases, with 17 bases between. Written as DNA, the CDR3 is TGCGCCAGCAGCCCTGGGCCTAGCGAGGGGACCCAGTACTTC. The encoded protein is CASSPGPSEGTQYF. The full variable domain, completed using reference TRBV5-1 and TRBJ2-5, is KAGVTQTPRYLIKTRGQQVTLSCSPISGHRSVSWYQQTPGQGLQFLFEYFSETQRNKGNFPGRFSGRQFSNSRSEMNVSTLELGDSALYLCASSPGPSEGTQYFGPGTRLLVL.

This clone came up a few times. The chain recombines TRBV9 with TRBJ2-7; weak D call: TRBD1 (6 bases). Germline assignment: CDR1 SGDLS and CDR2 YYNGEE. The CDR3 contains 18 residues. V was clipped by 6 bases and J by 0 bases, with 25 bases between them. CDR3 sequence: CASTTIWTDSRSSYEQYF. In nucleotides, the CDR3 is TGTGCCAGCACCACCATATGGACGGACAGCCGGAGCTCCTACGAGCAGTACTTC.